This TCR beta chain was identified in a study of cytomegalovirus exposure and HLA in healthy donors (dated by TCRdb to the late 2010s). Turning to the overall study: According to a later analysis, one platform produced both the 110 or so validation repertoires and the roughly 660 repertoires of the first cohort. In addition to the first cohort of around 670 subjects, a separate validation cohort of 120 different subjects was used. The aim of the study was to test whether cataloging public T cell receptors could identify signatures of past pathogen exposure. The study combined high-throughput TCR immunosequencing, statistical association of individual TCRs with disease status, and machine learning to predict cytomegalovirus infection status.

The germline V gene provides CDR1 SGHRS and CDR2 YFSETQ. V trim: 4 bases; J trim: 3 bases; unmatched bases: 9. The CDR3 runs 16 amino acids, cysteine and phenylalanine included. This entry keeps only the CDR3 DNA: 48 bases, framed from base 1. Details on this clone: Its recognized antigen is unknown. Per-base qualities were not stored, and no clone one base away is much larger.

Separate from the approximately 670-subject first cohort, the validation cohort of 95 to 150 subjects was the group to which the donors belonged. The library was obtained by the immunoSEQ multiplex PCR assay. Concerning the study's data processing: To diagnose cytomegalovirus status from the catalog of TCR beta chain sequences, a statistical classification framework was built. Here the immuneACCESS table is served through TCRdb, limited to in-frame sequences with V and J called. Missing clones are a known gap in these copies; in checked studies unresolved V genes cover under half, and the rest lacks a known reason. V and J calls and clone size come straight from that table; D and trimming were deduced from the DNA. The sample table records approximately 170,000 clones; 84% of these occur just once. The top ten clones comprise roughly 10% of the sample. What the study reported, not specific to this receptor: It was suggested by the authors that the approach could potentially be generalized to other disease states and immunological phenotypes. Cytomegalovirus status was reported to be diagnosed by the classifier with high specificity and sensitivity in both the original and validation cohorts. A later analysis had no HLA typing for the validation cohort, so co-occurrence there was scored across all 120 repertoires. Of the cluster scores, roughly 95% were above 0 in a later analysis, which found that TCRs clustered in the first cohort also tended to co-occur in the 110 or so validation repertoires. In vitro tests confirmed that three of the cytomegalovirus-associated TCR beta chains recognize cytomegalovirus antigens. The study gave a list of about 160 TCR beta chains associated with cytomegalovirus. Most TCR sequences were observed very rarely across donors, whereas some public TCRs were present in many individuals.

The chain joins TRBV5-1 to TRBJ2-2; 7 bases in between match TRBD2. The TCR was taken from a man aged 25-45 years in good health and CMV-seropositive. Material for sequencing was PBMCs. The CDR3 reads CASSLLTGGDTGELFF. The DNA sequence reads TGCGCCAGCAGCCTCCTCACGGGAGGAGACACCGGGGAGCTGTTTTTT.